These 7 T cell receptor beta chains came from one sample sequenced in a study of CD8 T cells in ankylosing spondylitis (dated by TCRdb to about 2017). Library construction relied on 5' RACE. The instrument given in TCRdb is Illumina HiSeq 2500. TCRdb redid the processing of the public reads, applying fastp at Q25 and MiXCR, and retained in-frame beta chains. Rows matching on CDR3 protein sequence are summarized as one entry with the most common DNA and genes. In all, the sample holds 200,000 to 300,000 distinct CDR3 sequences, and roughly a quarter of those were seen once. Roughly 0.67% of the sample belongs to the ten largest clones. The sample comprised blood, either unsorted or a sorted T cell fraction (not recorded which). The receptors originated from a male donor with ankylosing spondylitis or in good health (not recorded which).

This clonotype was observed at least ten times. This chain links TRBV4-1 with TRBJ2-1, with 7 bases fitting TRBD1. This CDR3 spans 15 amino acids. Trimming cost V 4 bases and J 5 bases; bases outside gene matches: 8. In germline, CDR1 is MGHRA, CDR2 YSYEKL. In DNA, the CDR3 is TGCGCCAGCAGCCGAAACCGGGACAGAAACAATGAGCAGTTCTTC. Its translation is CASSRNRDRNNEQFF.

This chain connects TRBV12-3 or TRBV12-4 to TRBJ2-1; 7 bases align to TRBD1. This CDR3 spans 17 amino acids. V shed 5 bases, J shed 4 bases, and the junction held 14 bases outside the gene matches. The CDR3 nucleotides read TGTGCCAGCAGTACAGGGGCGATCACCCCGGCATACAATGAGCAGTTCTTC. This gives the protein CASSTGAITPAYNEQFF.

In this sample, this clonotype turned up many times. J is TRBJ2-1 and V is TRBV6-2 or TRBV6-3; D gene ambiguous. The CDR3 length is 13 residues. V lost 8 bases and J 7 bases, leaving 15 bases between the germline ends. From germline, CDR1 is MNHEY and CDR2 SVGEGT. CDR3 sequence (DNA): TGTGCCAGCTCTTGGGCCTACCAAAATGAGCAGTTCTTC. Translation: CASSWAYQNEQFF.

V usage is TRBV3-1 and J usage is TRBJ2-3; 7 bases match TRBD2. With V trimmed by 1 base and J by 6 bases, 10 bases remained unmatched. CDR1 is LGHDT and CDR2 is YNNKEL in the germline V gene (reference sequence). CDR3 size: 16 residues. This CDR3 reads CASSQAGREAADTQYF. The CDR3 bases are TGTGCCAGCAGCCAAGCTGGGAGGGAGGCAGCGGATACGCAGTATTTT.

This clonotype was found once. The chain links TRBV18 to TRBJ1-6; 7 bases map to TRBD1. The CDR3 has 14 residues. CDR1 and CDR2 from the germline V gene are KGHSH and LQKENI. V was clipped by 9 bases and J by 6 bases; unmatched bases: 8. CDR3 nucleotide sequence: TGTGCCAGTACTGGACAGGCCCCTAATTCACCCCTCCACTTT. Its protein product is CASTGQAPNSPLHF.

The CDR3 sequence: CSARGDRPQETQYF. The CDR3 DNA is TGCAGTGCTAGGGGCGACAGGCCTCAAGAGACCCAGTACTTC. The J gene is TRBJ2-5, the V gene TRBV20-1, with D maybe TRBD1 (6 bases). The CDR3 consists of 14 residues. V was clipped by 3 bases and J by 2 bases, with 13 bases between them. The germline V gene encodes CDR1 DFQATT and CDR2 SNEGSKA (reference sequence).

The chain carries TRBV6-1 and TRBJ2-6; D remains unclear. V shed 6 bases and J shed 0 bases, with 6 bases lying between them. Looked up from germline, CDR1 is MNHNS and CDR2 is SASEGT. CDR3 size: 14 residues. The CDR3, as DNA: TGTGCCAGCAGGCAGATCTCTGGGGCCAACGTCCTGACTTTC. Its translation is CASRQISGANVLTF.